This passage covers 28 T cell receptor beta chains from one sample sequenced in a study of T cells expressing NK-cell markers. TCRdb processed the 5' RACE reads again and assigns one entry to each CDR3 protein, with no DNA. Listed are approximately 460,000 distinct CDR3 sequences; 7.3% falls within the top ten. The material sequenced was blood T cells: a sorted CD56 or NKG2C T cell subset, CD4+ or CD8+ T cells, or bulk PBMC T cells (not recorded which). These receptors originate from a woman between 18 and 69 years old in good health.

This sequence joins TRBV30 and TRBJ1-1; TCRdb's assignment of TRBD1 cannot be checked, as there is no DNA. Germline V CDR1 and CDR2: GTSNPN, SVGIG (reference sequence). This CDR3 comprises 11 residues. CDR3 sequence reads: CAWSRAAEAFF. The whole variable domain, filled in from reference TRBV30 and TRBJ1-1, reads SQTIHQWPATLVQPVGSPLSLECTVEGTSNPNLYWYRQAAGRGLQLLFYSVGIGQISSEVPQNLSASRPQDRQFILSSKKLLLSDSGFYLCAWSRAAEAFFGQGTRLTVV.

The chain has TRBV28 and TRBJ2-3. The germline gives CDR1 MDHEN, CDR2 SYDVKM. CDR3 length equals 11 residues. The CDR3 sequence is CASTLKDTQYF.

V gene TRBV20-1 combines with J gene TRBJ2-1; TCRdb reports TRBD1, a call that lacks DNA to check it against. This CDR3 has 14 amino acids. Germline V gene sequence: CDR1 DFQATT, CDR2 SNEGSKA (reference sequence). The CDR3 loop is CSASSWGVAAEQFF.

This CDR3 reads CSARGTATDGYTF. The chain recombines TRBV20-1 with TRBJ1-2; TCRdb indicates TRBD1, and absent DNA this call remains unverified. Germline-derived CDR1 and CDR2 are DFQATT and SNEGSKA (reference sequence). This CDR3 region has 13 residues.

J is TRBJ2-1 and V is TRBV24-1; the D call from TCRdb, TRBD2, cannot be confirmed without DNA. This CDR3 has 16 residues. Germline-derived CDR1 and CDR2 are KGHDR and SFDVKD. The CDR3 here is CATSDFSGGRYNEQFF.

The V call is TRBV20-1, the J call TRBJ2-5. Germline values: CDR1 DFQATT, CDR2 SNEGSKA (reference sequence). This CDR3 is built from 12 residues. CDR3 in amino acids: CSARGIQETQYF.

The chain uses TRBV28 and TRBJ2-7. The germline CDR1 and CDR2 sequences are MDHEN and SYDVKM. This CDR3 is built from 13 residues. The chain's CDR3 is CASSLPQVREQYF.

The chain carries TRBV12-3 or TRBV12-4 and TRBJ2-3; TCRdb names TRBD1, which stays unverified in the absence of DNA. The CDR3 sequence is 15 residues long. This CDR3 is CASSSGQQGTDTQYF.

The chain is built from TRBV12-3 or TRBV12-4 and TRBJ1-2; the D call of TRBD1 rests on TCRdb alone, since no DNA is present to check it. This CDR3 region has 14 residues. The CDR3 protein is CASSFSRGPYGYTF.

The chain combines TRBV4-3 with TRBJ2-7; TCRdb gives TRBD2 as the D gene, but with no DNA this cannot be confirmed. Germline values: CDR1 LGHNA, CDR2 YSLEER. The CDR3 loop spans 14 amino acids. The CDR3 loop reads CASSQGLAGDEQYF.

The CDR3 reads CASSQGLARKETQYF. This chain links TRBV4-3 with TRBJ2-5; the D call from TCRdb, TRBD2, cannot be confirmed without DNA. CDR3 length: 15 residues. In germline, CDR1 is LGHNA, CDR2 YSLEER.

V and J are TRBV19 and TRBJ2-5; as DNA is missing, the TRBD1 call by TCRdb cannot be tested. CDR3 length: 14 residues. Germline CDR1 and CDR2: LNHDA and SQIVND (reference sequence). CDR3 protein: CASTPTGVQETQYF.

The chain recombines TRBV20-1 with TRBJ2-7; checking the TCRdb D call of TRBD2 is not possible without DNA. There are 13 residues in the CDR3. Germline loops: CDR1 DFQATT, CDR2 SNEGSKA (reference sequence). The CDR3: CSSNRDSSYEQYF.

The chain uses TRBV7-9 and TRBJ1-1; TCRdb's D gene call, TRBD1, goes unchecked for lack of DNA. This CDR3 has 17 amino acids. In germline, CDR1 is SEHNR, CDR2 FQNEAQ (reference sequence). The chain's CDR3 is CASSLSSSRGLNTEAFF.

The chain combines TRBV5-4 with TRBJ2-2. Germline CDR1 is SGHNT and CDR2 is YYREEE (reference sequence). The CDR3 length is 13 residues. This CDR3 reads CASSLAGPGELFF.

The chain carries TRBV29-1 and TRBJ1-5. This CDR3 is 13 amino acids long. CDR1 and CDR2 (germline): SQVTM, ANQGSEA. CDR3 sequence: CSALGGGNQPQHF.

V usage is TRBV3-1 and J usage is TRBJ2-2. The CDR3 covers 16 residues. Germline CDR1 reads LGHDT; CDR2 reads YNNKEL (reference sequence). The CDR3 loop is CASSQAHGRSTGELFF.

The chain recombines TRBV5-5 with TRBJ1-2; the TCRdb D gene call, TRBD1, has no DNA to confirm it. The CDR3 totals 16 residues. Germline CDR1 is SGHKS and CDR2 is YYEKEE (reference sequence). The CDR3 is CASSLVGDSSSYGYTF.

The J gene is TRBJ1-4, the V gene TRBV5-1; no DNA is available, so the TRBD1 call from TCRdb remains unchecked. The CDR3 has 14 residues. Germline V gene data show CDR1 as SGHRS and CDR2 as YFSETQ. The CDR3: CASSSGTGHEKLFF.

The chain has TRBV28 and TRBJ2-7; as DNA is missing, the TRBD2 call by TCRdb cannot be tested. The germline gives CDR1 MDHEN, CDR2 SYDVKM. The CDR3 totals 11 residues. The CDR3 protein is CATSGIYEQYF. Filled out from reference TRBV28 and TRBJ2-7, the complete variable domain reads DVKVTQSSRYLVKRTGEKVFLECVQDMDHENMFWYRQDPGLGLRLIYFSYDVKMKEKGDIPEGYSVSREKKERFSLILESASTNQTSMYLCATSGIYEQYFGPGTRLTVT.

The rearrangement joins TRBV7-3 to TRBJ1-1; TCRdb's D call of TRBD1 is untestable without DNA. Germline values: CDR1 SGHTA, CDR2 FQGTGA. The CDR3 loop spans 16 amino acids. CDR3 residues: CASSLTGGRVNTEAFF.

This sequence joins TRBV12-3 or TRBV12-4 and TRBJ2-2; TCRdb selects TRBD1, and the lack of DNA leaves this call unchecked. CDR3 length equals 16 residues. The CDR3 sequence: CASSLTAGGATGELFF.

This chain connects TRBV12-3 or TRBV12-4 to TRBJ2-1; the D call from TCRdb, TRBD2, cannot be confirmed without DNA. The CDR3 consists of 15 residues. CDR3 loop: CASSFLAGGRDEQFF.

V gene TRBV30 combines with J gene TRBJ1-4; the TCRdb call, TRBD1, lacks DNA for checking. The CDR3 is 17 residues long. Germline V CDR1 and CDR2: GTSNPN, SVGIG (reference sequence). The CDR3 reads CAWSPTQGLEFNEKLFF.

The V gene is TRBV12-3 or TRBV12-4, the J gene TRBJ1-5. This CDR3 spans 15 amino acids. CDR3 sequence: CASSFYGGSNQPQHF.

The chain carries TRBV24-1 and TRBJ2-5; TCRdb returns TRBD1, unconfirmable since there is no DNA. The germline V gene has CDR1 KGHDR and CDR2 SFDVKD. The CDR3 is 15 amino acids. The CDR3: CATSDGTGPQETQYF.

The genes are TRBV7-3 and TRBJ1-1. The length of the CDR3 is 15 residues. Germline CDR1 is SGHTA and CDR2 is FQGTGA. The CDR3 protein is CASRSPVQANTEAFF.

The chain combines TRBV5-1 with TRBJ2-2. The CDR3 has 14 amino acids. CDR1 and CDR2 (germline): SGHRS, YFSETQ. CDR3: CASSSDRATGELFF.